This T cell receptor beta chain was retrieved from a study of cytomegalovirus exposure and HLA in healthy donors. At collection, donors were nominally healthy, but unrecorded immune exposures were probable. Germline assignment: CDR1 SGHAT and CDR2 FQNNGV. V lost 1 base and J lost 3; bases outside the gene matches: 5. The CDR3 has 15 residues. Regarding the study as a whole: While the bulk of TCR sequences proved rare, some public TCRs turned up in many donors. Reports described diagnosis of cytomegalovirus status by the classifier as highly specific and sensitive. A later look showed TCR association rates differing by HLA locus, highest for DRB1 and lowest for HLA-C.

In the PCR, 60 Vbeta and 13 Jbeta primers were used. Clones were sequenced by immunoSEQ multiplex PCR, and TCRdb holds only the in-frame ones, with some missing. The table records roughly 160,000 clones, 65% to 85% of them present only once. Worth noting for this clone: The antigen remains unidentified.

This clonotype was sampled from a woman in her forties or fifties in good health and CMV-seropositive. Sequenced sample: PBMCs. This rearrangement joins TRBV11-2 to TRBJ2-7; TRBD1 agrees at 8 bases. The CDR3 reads CASSLGTGSIYEQYF. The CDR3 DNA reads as TGTGCCAGCAGCTTAGGGACAGGGAGCATCTACGAGCAGTACTTC. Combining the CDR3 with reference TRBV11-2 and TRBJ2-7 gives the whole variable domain EAGVAQSPRYKIIEKRQSVAFWCNPISGHATLYWYQQILGQGPKLLIQFQNNGVVDDSQLPKDRFSAERLKGVDSTLKIQPAKLEDSAVYLCASSLGTGSIYEQYFGPGTRLTVT.